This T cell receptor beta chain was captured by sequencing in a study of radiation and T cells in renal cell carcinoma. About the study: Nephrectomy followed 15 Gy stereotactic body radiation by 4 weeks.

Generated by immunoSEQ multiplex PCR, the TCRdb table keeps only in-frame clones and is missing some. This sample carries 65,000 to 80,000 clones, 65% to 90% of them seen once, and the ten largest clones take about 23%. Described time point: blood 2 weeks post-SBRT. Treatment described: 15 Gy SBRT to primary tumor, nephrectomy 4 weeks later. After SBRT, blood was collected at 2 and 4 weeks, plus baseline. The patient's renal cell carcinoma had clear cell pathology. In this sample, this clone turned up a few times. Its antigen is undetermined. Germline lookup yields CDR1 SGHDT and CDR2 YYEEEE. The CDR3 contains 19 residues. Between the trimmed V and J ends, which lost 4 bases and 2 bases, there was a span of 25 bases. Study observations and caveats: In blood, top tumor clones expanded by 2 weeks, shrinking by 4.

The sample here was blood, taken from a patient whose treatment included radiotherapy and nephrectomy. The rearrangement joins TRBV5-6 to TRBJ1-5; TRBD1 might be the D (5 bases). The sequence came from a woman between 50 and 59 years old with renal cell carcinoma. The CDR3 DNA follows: TGTGCCAGCAGCCACAACCCGGACGGATGGGGACCGGGCAATCAGCCCCAGCATTTT. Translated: CASSHNPDGWGPGNQPQHF.